These 9 T cell receptor beta chains were sequenced from one sample in a study of response to subunit inactivated influenza vaccine (dated by TCRdb to about 2018). The library was generated by RT-PCR. Sequencer: Illumina HiSeq 2500. Through fastp at Q25 and MiXCR, TCRdb rebuilt clones from the public reads, retaining in-frame beta chains. Every CDR3 protein is listed once, alongside the most common genes and DNA of its rows. The sample table shows some 850,000 distinct CDR3 sequences, and about 18% are seen once. The ten biggest clones cover roughly a tenth of the sample. Sequenced here: PBMCs from blood, sampled around 5 days after vaccination. The receptors derive from a man between 45 and 60 years old who received an inactivated influenza vaccine. Donor details come from another sample of the same person, matched by shared clones.

This clonotype was counted a few times. The rearrangement joins TRBV28 to TRBJ2-2; 15 positions agree with TRBD2. Germline-derived CDR1 and CDR2 are MDHEN and SYDVKM. The CDR3 is made up of 18 amino acids. Losses at the gene ends were 5 bases for V and 4 bases for J; bases not matched to a gene: 8. The CDR3 DNA sequence: TGTGCCAGCAGTCCATTATGGACTAGCGGGGGGGTCACCGGGGAGCTGTTTTTT. Amino acids: CASSPLWTSGGVTGELFF.

The chain has TRBV7-2 and TRBJ1-5; D gene ambiguous. Trimming removed 1 base from V and 7 bases from J, with 8 bases in between. The CDR3 totals 13 residues. Per germline, CDR1 SGHTA and CDR2 FQGNSA. CDR3: CASSLVGSQPQHF. The CDR3 DNA sequence: TGTGCCAGCAGCTTAGTGGGGAGCCAGCCCCAGCATTTT.

This clonotype has a handful of counts. This chain connects TRBV12-3 or TRBV12-4 to TRBJ1-5; D is unclear. The CDR3 spans 14 residues. V was shortened by 1 base and J by 4 bases, with 8 bases between the two germline ends. CDR3 region: CASSLGTFNQPQHF. The CDR3 nucleotides are TGTGCCAGCAGTTTAGGTACGTTTAATCAGCCCCAGCATTTT.

This sequence joins TRBV20-1 and TRBJ2-3; 10 bases agree with TRBD2. Germline V lookup: CDR1 DFQATT, CDR2 SNEGSKA (reference sequence). The ends lost 2 bases at V and 6 bases at J; junction bases unmatched: 8. CDR3 length: 15 amino acids. Here the CDR3 reads CSARKLAGAGDTQYF. CDR3 sequence (DNA): TGCAGTGCTAGAAAGCTAGCGGGGGCCGGCGATACGCAGTATTTT.

This clonotype was counted between two and nine times. V and J are TRBV12-3 or TRBV12-4 and TRBJ2-7; 7 bases are a match to TRBD1. The CDR3 contains 13 residues. The V segment lost 4 bases and the J segment 12 bases; nucleotides outside the gene matches: 12. The DNA of the CDR3 is TGTGCCAGCAGTTCGACAGCGGACAGGCGGGTGTACTTC. It is translated as CASSSTADRRVYF.

This clonotype was observed a handful of times. The chain has TRBV6-1 and TRBJ1-5; D perhaps matches TRBD1 (6 bases). V was cut by 7 bases and J by 5 bases, with 18 bases left in between. Germline CDR1 MNHNS, CDR2 SASEGT. CDR3 size: 15 residues. The CDR3 spells CASNVFTGRDQPQHF. CDR3 coding DNA: TGTGCCAGCAACGTTTTTACAGGGCGGGATCAGCCCCAGCATTTT.

This clonotype was observed a few times. The chain combines TRBV7-9 with TRBJ2-7; TRBD1 matches 8 bases. The germline V gene has CDR1 SEHNR and CDR2 FQNEAQ (reference sequence). This CDR3 comprises 13 residues. V gave up 6 bases and J gave up 3 bases; unmatched junction bases: 4. The CDR3 reads CASRQGAHYEQYF. The CDR3 bases are TGTGCCAGCAGGCAGGGGGCCCACTACGAGCAGTACTTC.

This chain links TRBV4-2 with TRBJ2-1; tentatively, D is TRBD1 or TRBD2 (5 bases each). Germline CDR1 reads LGHNA; CDR2 reads YNFKEQ. CDR3 size: 16 residues. V was shortened by 4 bases and J by 4 bases, with 17 bases between the two germline ends. CDR3 sequence (DNA): TGTGCCAGCAGCCCCGTTGCTAGCTGGGGGTACAATGAGCAGTTCTTC. Residues: CASSPVASWGYNEQFF.

The gene calls are TRBV5-1 and TRBJ2-5, with D tentatively TRBD2 (5 bases). CDR3 length equals 15 residues. Trimming took off 4 bases at V and 2 bases at J, with 15 bases between the two ends. Per germline, CDR1 SGHRS and CDR2 YFSETQ. CDR3 DNA sequence: TGCGCCAGCAGCCGGACCGATGGGAGACAAGAGACCCAGTACTTC. Translated: CASSRTDGRQETQYF.